This T cell receptor (beta chain) originates from a study of OX40 agonist ivuxolimab in advanced cancers. A note on the overall study: Ivuxolimab was an agonistic, fully human IgG2 monoclonal antibody directed against OX40 (CD134), a costimulatory receptor. Intravenous ivuxolimab was administered to patients every 2 weeks at six dose levels: 0.01, 0.1, 0.3, 1.5, 3 and 10 mg/kg. Among the 50 to 55 dose-escalation patients, about 19 had hepatocellular carcinoma, approximately 15 melanoma, 9 renal cell carcinoma and 9 head and neck cancer. In the dose-escalation cohort, around four fifths of patients were male, and the mean age was approximately 60 years, with a range of about 23 to 90. Prior anti-PD-1, anti-PD-L1 or anti-CTLA-4 therapy was permitted, and checkpoint inhibitors had been received by roughly 42% of dose-escalation patients. Partial responses occurred in three dose-escalation patients: two with cutaneous melanoma and one with hepatocellular carcinoma. Peripheral TCRbeta sequencing was intended to test whether TCR sequence diversity was altered and clonal T-cell expansion was caused by ivuxolimab. The paper covers the monotherapy dose-escalation part of the phase I ivuxolimab trial, which included N ≈ 50 patients.

The CDR3 runs 14 amino acids, cysteine and phenylalanine included. Here the CDR3 DNA is all that survives: 42 bases in frame from base 1. CDR1 SGHTA and CDR2 FQGTGA are derived from the germline V gene. V is cut back by 5 bases and J by 3 bases, with 7 bases in the junction unmatched. What the study reported, not specific to this receptor: After ivuxolimab, more expanded clones were found on average in CD8+ T cells than in CD4+ T cells. At doses of 0.1 to 3.0 mg/kg, clonal expansion of both CD4+ and CD8+ blood T cells was observed from baseline to week 6. Which antigens the clonally expanded peripheral T cells were specific for was not determined. In the 0.1-3.0 mg/kg groups, partial responders had among the lowest normalized peripheral clonal expansion, particularly in CD8+ T cells. Low levels of normalized T-cell clonal expansion were also seen in some nonresponding patients.

Genomic DNA was isolated from the sorted cells so that the TCRbeta CDR3 region could be sequenced. The immunoSEQ Assay was used to sequence the TCRbeta CDR3 regions. Sourced from immuneACCESS, this table was stored by TCRdb with only in-frame sequences that have V and J called. A share of the clones is absent; for the studies checked, an unresolved V gene accounts for under half, and the remainder has no known explanation. Counted in this sample were 30,000 or so clones; around four fifths of them appeared once. The ten largest clones take up 23% of the sample. Comments on this clone: Its antigen has not been determined. Base qualities are not provided; no much larger clone lies one nucleotide away.

The trial excluded patients who had a history of autoimmune disease or were on systemic immunosuppression. Peripheral blood for TCR sequencing was drawn from every dose cohort at baseline, at cycle 4 day 1 and at cycle 7 day 1. The samples were taken from a phase I, first-in-human, multicenter, open-label dose-escalation trial of ivuxolimab. Adults with locally advanced or metastatic head and neck squamous cell, hepatocellular, melanoma or renal cell carcinoma were enrolled in the trial. Before TCR sequencing, CD4+ and CD8+ T cells were separately sorted from peripheral blood. This sequence uses TRBV7-3 and TRBJ2-7, with 7 bases aligning to TRBD2. This TCR derives from an adult with an advanced solid tumor such as melanoma, head and neck, liver or kidney cancer. This specimen consisted of CD4+ or CD8+ T cells sorted from blood, obtained in a trial of the OX40 agonist ivuxolimab. Read as DNA, the sequence is TGTGCCAGCAGCAGAAGCGGGGCCAGCTACGAGCAGTACTTC. Translated, it reads CASSRSGASYEQYF.